These 18 T cell receptor beta chains were all obtained from the same sample, sequenced in a study of blood T cell repertoires in COVID-19. Data came from immunoSEQ multiplex PCR; TCRdb stores just in-frame clones and leaves some out. In the table there are around 450,000 clones, about 85% of which are singletons. The sequenced sample consisted of PBMCs or T cells enriched from blood (not recorded which). Source of these receptors: a woman aged 18-35 years who had recovered from COVID-19.

The chain is built from TRBV13 and TRBJ1-2; no clear D gene. The V gene lost 1 base and the J gene lost 5 bases, with 26 bases spanning the gap. The germline V gene encodes CDR1 PRHDT and CDR2 FYEKMQ (reference sequence). The CDR3 runs to 19 residues. CDR3 residues: CASSLVVGSPEDWKYGYTF. CDR3 bases: TGTGCCAGCAGCTTAGTAGTAGGCAGCCCCGAGGATTGGAAATATGGCTACACCTTC. The full variable domain, with the rest looked up from reference TRBV13 and TRBJ1-2, is AAGVIQSPRHLIKEKRETATLKCYPIPRHDTVYWYQQGPGQDPQFLISFYEKMQSDKGSIPDRFSAQQFSDYHSELNMSSLELGDSALYFCASSLVVGSPEDWKYGYTFGSGTRLTVV.

The chain links TRBV5-1 to TRBJ2-7, with D possibly being TRBD2 (8 bases). CDR3 length: 13 residues. The germline CDR1 and CDR2 sequences are SGHRS and YFSETQ. The V end was cut by 4 bases, the J end by 7 bases, with 15 bases between. CDR3 sequence (DNA): TGCGCCAGCAGCAGACAGGGCGGGAGGGAGCAGTACTTC. Residues: CASSRQGGREQYF.

This chain links TRBV5-6 with TRBJ2-3; 7 bases match TRBD1. This CDR3 is 14 amino acids long. V gave up 7 bases and J gave up 3 bases; unmatched junction bases: 8. The germline V gene encodes CDR1 SGHDT and CDR2 YYEEEE. This CDR3 is CASLTTGNTDTQYF. In nucleotides, the CDR3 is TGTGCCAGCCTTACGACAGGGAATACAGATACGCAGTATTTT.

The CDR3 nucleotides are TGTGCCAGCAGTTTCCGGACAGCGAACACCGGGGAGCTGTTTTTT. Residues: CASSFRTANTGELFF. V and J are TRBV28 and TRBJ2-2; D might be TRBD1 (6 bases). Deletions cut 3 bases from V and 0 bases from J, with 8 bases between. Germline V CDR1 and CDR2: MDHEN, SYDVKM. The CDR3 is 15 residues long.

The rearrangement links TRBV6-6 to TRBJ2-1, with TRBD1 as a possible D gene (6 bases). Germline CDR1 and CDR2: MNHNY and SVGAGI (reference sequence). Trimming took off 7 bases at V and 9 bases at J, with 19 bases between the two ends. The CDR3 extends over 14 amino acids. CDR3 coding DNA: TGTGCCAGCAAGGGACATCTCTCCGGAGGTGAGCAGTTCTTC. Translation: CASKGHLSGGEQFF.

The V gene is TRBV6-1, the J gene TRBJ1-2, with D possibly being TRBD1 (5 bases). Germline lookup yields CDR1 MNHNS and CDR2 SASEGT. The CDR3 extends over 19 amino acids. Trimming removed 4 bases at V and 5 bases at J, with 29 bases between. For the CDR3, the DNA is TGTGCCAGCAGTGTTCGGGTGGGAGGGACTCCTGGCGCCATATATGGCTACACCTTC. This codes for CASSVRVGGTPGAIYGYTF.

The chain joins TRBV5-6 to TRBJ1-3; weak D call: TRBD1 (6 bases). Germline V gene data show CDR1 as SGHDT and CDR2 as YYEEEE. V was shortened by 0 bases and J by 4 bases, with 14 bases between the two germline ends. The CDR3 length is 16 residues. The CDR3 DNA is TGTGCCAGCAGCTTGGCTGCGGGGGCAGGGGGAAACACCATATATTTT. Translating gives CASSLAAGAGGNTIYF. Full variable domain (remainder filled in from reference TRBV5-6 and TRBJ1-3): DAGVTQSPTHLIKTRGQQVTLRCSPKSGHDTVSWYQQALGQGPQFIFQYYEEEERQRGNFPDRFSGHQFPNYSSELNVNALLLGDSALYLCASSLAAGAGGNTIYFGEGSWLTVV.

This CDR3 reads CASSPGAGVDNEQFF. Here the CDR3 DNA reads TGTGCCAGCAGCCCCGGGGCAGGGGTTGACAATGAGCAGTTCTTC. The rearrangement joins TRBV6-4 to TRBJ2-1, with D possibly matching TRBD1 (6 bases). V was shortened by 6 bases and J by 5 bases, with 17 bases between the two germline ends. Germline CDR1 MRHNA, CDR2 SNTAGT. There are 15 residues in the CDR3.

J is TRBJ1-5 and V is TRBV3-1 (or the pseudogene TRBV3-2), with D possibly TRBD1 on 5 matching bases. Germline V lookup: CDR1 LGHDT, CDR2 YNNKEL (reference sequence). V shed 0 bases and J shed 11 bases, with 17 bases lying between them. This CDR3 comprises 15 residues. The chain's CDR3 is CASSQDTAGGGAQHF. CDR3 in DNA: TGTGCCAGCAGCCAAGATACGGCGGGCGGGGGGGCCCAGCATTTT.

The rearrangement uses TRBV14 and TRBJ2-4; TRBD2 is a possible D gene (5 bases). CDR1 and CDR2 from the germline V gene are SGHDN and FVKESK. The CDR3 runs to 12 residues. Deletions cut 1 base from V and 9 bases from J, with 7 bases between. The DNA of the CDR3 is TGTGCCAGCAGCCAAGGAGGAGGCATTCAGTACTTC. Its protein is CASSQGGGIQYF. Looking up the rest from reference TRBV14 and TRBJ2-4 gives the full variable domain: EAGVTQFPSHSVIEKGQTVTLRCDPISGHDNLYWYRRVMGKEIKFLLHFVKESKQDESGMPNNRFLAERTGGTYSTLKVQPAELEDSGVYFCASSQGGGIQYFGAGTRLSVL.

The gene calls are TRBV7-8 and TRBJ2-5; D might be TRBD1 (6 bases). CDR3 length: 15 amino acids. Trimming left V 2 bases short and J 4 bases short, with 14 bases between. CDR1 and CDR2 (germline): SGHVS, FQNEAQ. The CDR3 protein is CASSLQQGLGETQYF. The CDR3 region has the DNA TGTGCCAGCAGCTTACAACAGGGCCTAGGAGAGACCCAGTACTTC.

V and J are TRBV2 and TRBJ2-7, with 10 bases identical to TRBD1. V dropped 2 bases and J dropped 3; count of bases not matched to a gene: 4. The germline CDR1 and CDR2 sequences are SNHLY and FYNNEI. The CDR3 totals 15 residues. CDR3 DNA sequence: TGTGCCAGCAGTGAAAGGACAGGGGGTGACTACGAGCAGTACTTC. Translating it yields CASSERTGGDYEQYF.

The V gene is TRBV10-3, the J gene TRBJ1-2; no reliable D call. The CDR3 runs to 14 residues. The germline gives CDR1 ENHRY, CDR2 SYGVKD. The germline V and J ends were trimmed by 5 bases and 0 bases, with 10 bases remaining between them. CDR3 DNA: TGTGCCATCAGTATGTCCGGGGCTAACTATGGCTACACCTTC. Translating it yields CAISMSGANYGYTF.

The rearrangement links TRBV3-1 (or the pseudogene TRBV3-2) to TRBJ1-2; tentatively, D is TRBD1 (5 bases). V lost 1 base, J lost 7 bases, and 13 bases lay in between. The CDR3 has 14 amino acids. CDR1 is LGHDT, CDR2 YNNKEL, per germline (reference sequence). In nucleotides, the CDR3 is TGTGCCAGCAGCCAAGGGACAAGGGACTCTGGCTACACCTTC. Translating it yields CASSQGTRDSGYTF.

V gene TRBV9 combines with J gene TRBJ1-3; D remains ambiguous. CDR3 size: 13 residues. Trimming left V 2 bases short and J 8 bases short, with 11 bases between. The germline CDR1 and CDR2 sequences are SGDLS and YYNGEE. Here the CDR3 reads CASSVRSGDTIYF. Written as DNA, the CDR3 is TGTGCCAGCAGCGTTCGCAGCGGTGACACCATATATTTT.

V usage is TRBV5-1 and J usage is TRBJ1-2; weak D call: TRBD1 (6 bases). The ends were cut back, 4 bases at V and 8 bases at J, with 24 bases in the middle. This CDR3 is built from 16 residues. Germline CDR1 is SGHRS and CDR2 is YFSETQ. The chain's CDR3 is CASSPNTGHLAFGYTF. As DNA, the CDR3 is TGCGCCAGCAGCCCGAATACGGGACATTTGGCCTTCGGCTACACCTTC.

This chain joins TRBV4-1 and TRBJ1-2; D is perhaps TRBD1 (5 bases). Germline assignment: CDR1 MGHRA and CDR2 YSYEKL. CDR3 length: 13 amino acids. V shed 4 bases and J shed 7 bases, with 13 bases lying between them. The CDR3 region is CASSRLGTIGYTF. CDR3 sequence (DNA): TGCGCCAGCAGCCGACTGGGGACTATTGGCTACACCTTC.

The chain combines TRBV6-5 with TRBJ2-1; 12 bases map to TRBD2. The ends lost 5 bases at V and 5 bases at J; junction bases unmatched: 4. CDR3 length: 15 amino acids. Germline V CDR1 and CDR2: MNHEY, SVGAGI. CDR3 sequence (DNA): TGTGCCAGCAGTACTAGCGGGGGGCCCCACAATGAGCAGTTCTTC. Residues: CASSTSGGPHNEQFF.